This T cell receptor beta chain was retrieved from a study of tumor-infiltrating lymphocytes in oesophageal squamous cell carcinoma. Germline V gene data show CDR1 as SGHVT and CDR2 as SQSDAQ. The CDR3 is made up of 14 amino acids. Trimming stripped 1 base from V and 4 bases from J, with 9 bases between. TCRdb passed the PCR reads through MiXCR, listing each CDR3 protein once. The table lists around 13,000 distinct CDR3 sequences, 50% to 55% of them singletons, with 28% in the top ten. This clonotype was seen only a few times. The V and J genes are TRBV7-4 and TRBJ2-3; D possibly corresponds to TRBD1 (6 bases). This sequence was found in a female donor with esophageal squamous cell carcinoma. Source material: esophageal tumor tissue. The CDR3 DNA is TGTGCCAGCAGCTTAGAGACAGGTTCAGATACGCAGTATTTT. It is translated as CASSLETGSDTQYF.